Below, 20 T cell receptor beta chains from the same sample are listed, as sequenced in a study of beta chain features in type 1 diabetes. Sequencing targeted expressed TCRB transcripts, as all isolated RNA had been reverse transcribed. Assay: immunoSEQ multiplex PCR; the TCRdb copy retains only in-frame clones and omits some. Counted here are over 100,000 clones, almost 40% occurring once; the ten biggest clones make up over 0.05%. Source material: stem cell memory CD4+ T cells from blood. The receptor source for this set is a woman under 30 in good health.

This sequence joins TRBV27 and TRBJ1-5; 10 positions agree with TRBD1. Germline trimming cut 2 bases from V and 4 bases from J; bases unmatched to any gene: 2. Germline assignment: CDR1 MNHEY and CDR2 SMNVEV (reference sequence). The CDR3 is 15 residues long. The CDR3 loop is CASSLGGQGNQPQHF. The CDR3 DNA sequence: TGTGCCAGCAGTTTAGGGGGACAGGGGAATCAGCCCCAGCATTTT.

This clone showed up just a few times. V and J are TRBV9 and TRBJ2-4; TRBD1 might be the D (5 bases). The CDR3 is made up of 16 amino acids. V was shortened by 0 bases and J by 0 bases, with 10 bases between the two germline ends. Germline CDR1 is SGDLS and CDR2 is YYNGEE. CDR3 sequence (DNA): TGTGCCAGCAGCGTAGGGGTAGGGGTAGCCAAAAACATTCAGTACTTC. Its protein is CASSVGVGVAKNIQYF.

In its sample, this clone was seen a few times. The chain has TRBV10-2 and TRBJ2-2; the D is unclear. V was clipped by 8 bases and J by 0 bases, with 7 bases between them. The V gene's germline CDR1 is WSHSY and CDR2 SAAADI. The CDR3 is made up of 13 amino acids. The CDR3 DNA follows: TGCGCCAGCCGTCCCGCGAACACCGGGGAGCTGTTTTTT. Amino acid sequence: CASRPANTGELFF.

This rearrangement joins TRBV5-4 to TRBJ2-3; TRBD2 matches 10 bases. The CDR3 loop spans 16 amino acids. J was trimmed by 5 bases and V by 1 base; bases with no gene match: 7. Germline V gene lookup returns CDR1 SGHNT and CDR2 YYREEE (reference sequence). CDR3 protein: CASSLPSGSRLDTQYF. CDR3 coding DNA: TGTGCCAGCAGCTTGCCTAGCGGGAGCAGGTTAGATACGCAGTATTTT. The variable domain in full, with the rest retrieved from reference TRBV5-4 and TRBJ2-3, is ETGVTQSPTHLIKTRGQQVTLRCSSQSGHNTVSWYQQALGQGPQFIFQYYREEENGRGNFPPRFSGLQFPNYSSELNVNALELDDSALYLCASSLPSGSRLDTQYFGPGTRLTVL.

This clone was picked up a small number of times. The chain recombines TRBV5-1 with TRBJ2-5, with 7 bases fitting TRBD2. Trimming at V came to 0 bases and at J to 3 bases, leaving 11 bases not matched to a gene. This CDR3 has 17 residues. The V gene's germline CDR1 is SGHRS and CDR2 YFSETQ. The chain's CDR3 is CASSLGPLRREKETQYF. DNA for the CDR3: TGCGCCAGCAGCTTGGGACCCTTAAGGCGGGAGAAAGAGACCCAGTACTTC.

This chain uses TRBV6-1 with TRBJ2-7, with D possibly being TRBD1 (5 bases). Trimming removed 8 bases from V and 2 bases from J, with 10 bases in between. The CDR3 spans 12 residues. In germline, CDR1 is MNHNS, CDR2 SASEGT. CDR3 in amino acids: CASHRTPYEQYF. Written as DNA, the CDR3 is TGTGCCAGCCACAGGACACCCTACGAGCAGTACTTC.

This chain links TRBV27 with TRBJ2-2, with 9 bases matching TRBD1. CDR1 and CDR2 from the germline V gene are MNHEY and SMNVEV (reference sequence). The J segment lost 4 bases and the V segment lost 3 bases, leaving 3 bases of the junction unmatched. This CDR3 is 15 amino acids long. The CDR3 here is CASSFGTGFTGELFF. Written as DNA, the CDR3 is TGTGCCAGCAGTTTTGGGACAGGGTTCACCGGGGAGCTGTTTTTT.

This clone was observed a few times. The chain has TRBV29-1 and TRBJ2-7, with TRBD1 as a possible D gene (5 bases). V was shortened by 6 bases and J by 3 bases, with 12 bases between the two germline ends. This CDR3 has 12 residues. CDR1 is SQVTM and CDR2 is ANQGSEA in the germline V gene. CDR3 in amino acids: CSVPPDIYEQYF. The CDR3 coding sequence is TGCAGCGTCCCTCCGGACATCTACGAGCAGTACTTC.

The chain has TRBV5-6 and TRBJ1-2; D ambiguous. Germline loops: CDR1 SGHDT, CDR2 YYEEEE. The CDR3 consists of 13 residues. V shed 1 base and J shed 5 bases, with 9 bases lying between them. The CDR3 DNA reads as TGTGCCAGCAGCTTGCGTCGGGTTTATGGCTACACCTTC. This sequence encodes CASSLRRVYGYTF.

J is TRBJ2-3 and V is TRBV5-1; 7 positions match TRBD1. This CDR3 contains 17 residues. Germline V gives CDR1 SGHRS, CDR2 YFSETQ. V lost 4 bases to trimming and J lost 1 base; unmatched junction nucleotides: 12. The CDR3 region is CASSLLRDSVRTDTQYF. CDR3 coding DNA: TGCGCCAGCAGCCTACTCCGGGACAGTGTTCGCACAGATACGCAGTATTTT.

The rearrangement links TRBV2 to TRBJ1-2, with D tentatively TRBD1 (5 bases). The CDR3 covers 13 residues. V was shortened by 3 bases and J by 2 bases, with 7 bases between the two germline ends. CDR1 is SNHLY, CDR2 FYNNEI, per germline. CDR3 coding DNA: TGTGCCAGCAGTGACAGGGTGAACTATGGCTACACCTTC. Translation gives CASSDRVNYGYTF. Complete variable domain (other parts from reference TRBV2 and TRBJ1-2): EPEVTQTPSHQVTQMGQEVILRCVPISNHLYFYWYRQILGQKVEFLVSFYNNEISEKSEIFDDQFSVERPDGSNFTLKIRSTKLEDSAMYFCASSDRVNYGYTFGSGTRLTVV.

The genes are TRBV27 and TRBJ2-3; TRBD2 might be the D (6 bases). Per germline, CDR1 MNHEY and CDR2 SMNVEV (reference sequence). V was trimmed by 8 bases and J by 5 bases, leaving 17 bases between them. This CDR3 contains 14 residues. The CDR3 DNA is TGTGCCAGCGCGGGGCGGTCCCTGGGAGATACGCAGTATTTT. As protein: CASAGRSLGDTQYF.

The chain carries TRBV9 and TRBJ2-5, with D uncertain. V was cut by 4 bases and J by 1 base, with 11 bases left in between. The CDR3 runs to 14 residues. Looked up from germline, CDR1 is SGDLS and CDR2 is YYNGEE. The CDR3, as DNA: TGTGCCAGCAGCCTCCGACAAGCCCAAGAGACCCAGTACTTC. Residues: CASSLRQAQETQYF.

The J gene is TRBJ1-2, the V gene TRBV6-1; D may be TRBD1 (5 bases). The CDR3 covers 12 residues. Germline V CDR1 and CDR2: MNHNS, SASEGT. V shed 4 bases and J shed 6 bases, with 9 bases lying between them. This chain's CDR3 is CASSAGYDGYTF. CDR3 DNA sequence: TGTGCCAGCAGTGCAGGGTACGATGGCTACACCTTC.

V and J are TRBV7-2 and TRBJ1-6; no clear D. The V gene lost 2 bases and the J gene lost 5 bases, with 10 bases spanning the gap. This CDR3 has 15 residues. Germline values: CDR1 SGHTA, CDR2 FQGNSA. CDR3 residues: CASSLRSPDNSPLHF. The CDR3 DNA sequence: TGTGCCAGCAGCTTACGTAGCCCCGATAATTCACCCCTCCACTTT. Filled out from reference TRBV7-2 and TRBJ1-6, the complete variable domain reads GAGVSQSPSNKVTEKGKDVELRCDPISGHTALYWYRQSLGQGLEFLIYFQGNSAPDKSGLPSDRFSAERTGGSVSTLTIQRTQQEDSAVYLCASSLRSPDNSPLHFGNGTRLTVT.

The rearrangement uses TRBV30 and TRBJ2-3; possibly TRBD1 for D (6 bases). Trimming left V 1 base short and J 2 bases short, with 16 bases between. This CDR3 has 16 amino acids. Germline values: CDR1 GTSNPN, CDR2 SVGIG (reference sequence). The CDR3 bases are TGTGCCTGGAGTGGGAGCCGGACAGACCTCACAGATACGCAGTATTTT. As protein: CAWSGSRTDLTDTQYF.

The chain has TRBV19 and TRBJ1-5; TRBD1 might be the D (6 bases). Germline values: CDR1 LNHDA, CDR2 SQIVND (reference sequence). The CDR3 is 16 residues long. V lost 6 bases and J 2 bases, leaving 17 bases between the germline ends. The CDR3 nucleotides read TGTGCCAGTAGAACCGGGACAAGCCTCGGCAATCAGCCCCAGCATTTT. Amino acid sequence: CASRTGTSLGNQPQHF.

Only a few counts were recorded for this clone. The chain carries TRBV5-6 and TRBJ1-1; no firm D call. V was clipped by 1 base and J by 11 bases, with 12 bases between them. The CDR3 spans 12 residues. Germline CDR1 is SGHDT and CDR2 is YYEEEE. The CDR3 region is CASSLFRKFAFF. The CDR3 bases are TGTGCCAGCAGCTTGTTCAGGAAGTTTGCTTTCTTT.

This clone has ten or more counts. This chain links TRBV9 with TRBJ2-7, with 12 bases fitting TRBD2. This CDR3 spans 14 amino acids. In germline, CDR1 is SGDLS, CDR2 YYNGEE. The ends lost 0 bases at V and 6 bases at J; junction bases unmatched: 1. CDR3 sequence reads: CASSVELAGGEQYF. Written as DNA, the CDR3 is TGTGCCAGCAGCGTAGAACTAGCGGGAGGCGAGCAGTACTTC.

The genes are TRBV5-8 and TRBJ2-7, with TRBD2 as a possible D gene (6 bases). Germline CDR1 reads SGHTS; CDR2 reads YDEGEE. The CDR3 extends over 15 amino acids. V lost 0 bases and J 0 bases, leaving 10 bases between the germline ends. The CDR3 bases are TGTGCCAGCAGCTTGGGGGCGGGACTCTCCTACGAGCAGTACTTC. This codes for CASSLGAGLSYEQYF.